Shown below are 7 T cell receptor beta chains from a single sample sequenced in a study of blood T cell repertoires in COVID-19. TCRdb's table, derived via immunoSEQ multiplex PCR, lists solely in-frame clones and lacks some. In the table there are about 200,000 clones, approximately 82% of which are singletons. The sequenced sample was peripheral blood. The receptors derive from a human donor in a cohort sampled during active COVID-19.

This clone was seen just once. This chain uses TRBV28 with TRBJ1-1; the D gene is possibly TRBD1 (5 bases). This CDR3 has 14 residues. The V end lost 8 bases, the J end lost 4 bases, and 17 bases lay between the germline ends. The germline gives CDR1 MDHEN, CDR2 SYDVKM. Written as DNA, the CDR3 is TGTGCCAGCGCCCGAACCCAGGGTCGCACTGAAGCTTTCTTT. Translation gives CASARTQGRTEAFF.

The V call is TRBV11-2, the J call TRBJ1-1; unclear D gene. The CDR3 is 12 amino acids. From germline, CDR1 is SGHAT and CDR2 FQNNGV. V shed 1 base and J shed 5 bases, with 5 bases lying between them. The CDR3 spells CASSLAGTEAFF. DNA of the CDR3: TGTGCCAGCAGCTTAGCGGGGACTGAAGCTTTCTTT.

The chain has TRBV7-2 and TRBJ2-1; 8 nucleotides align to TRBD1. The junction had 5 bases not matched to a gene; V was cut back by 5 bases and J by 2 bases. The CDR3 length is 15 residues. The germline V gene has CDR1 SGHTA and CDR2 FQGNSA. The CDR3 DNA follows: TGTGCCAGCAGCGGACAGGGTCGGCCCTACAATGAGCAGTTCTTC. This codes for CASSGQGRPYNEQFF.

The sample holds many counts of this clone. Additional DNA sequences in this sample encode the identical CDR3. This chain joins TRBV4-2 and TRBJ1-1; D gene unclear. Germline V gene data show CDR1 as LGHNA and CDR2 as YNFKEQ. V was cut by 1 base and J by 4 bases, with 10 bases left in between. The CDR3 consists of 14 residues. CDR3 residues: CASSQATGGTEAFF. The CDR3 region has the DNA TGTGCCAGCAGCCAAGCGACGGGAGGCACTGAAGCTTTCTTT.

A single count supports this clone. V and J are TRBV9 and TRBJ2-1, with 7 bases fitting TRBD1. CDR3 length: 17 residues. V gave up 2 bases and J gave up 5 bases; unmatched junction bases: 13. Per germline, CDR1 SGDLS and CDR2 YYNGEE. CDR3 nucleotides: TGTGCCAGCAGCGTCGGAAGGGGGCAGCCTTCGGACAATGAGCAGTTCTTC. Translating it yields CASSVGRGQPSDNEQFF.

This chain joins TRBV19 and TRBJ1-5; D is undetermined. The germline CDR1 and CDR2 sequences are LNHDA and SQIVND (reference sequence). This CDR3 is 14 amino acids long. The V end was cut by 7 bases, the J end by 0 bases, with 10 bases between. CDR3 residues: CASNRETSNQPQHF. CDR3 coding DNA: TGTGCCAGTAACCGGGAGACTAGCAATCAGCCCCAGCATTTT.

The chain couples TRBV5-6 to TRBJ2-2; TRBD2 agrees at 15 bases. The V and J ends lost 0 bases and 4 bases, in that order; junction bases with no gene match: 4. The CDR3 consists of 18 residues. Germline V CDR1 and CDR2: SGHDT, YYEEEE. The CDR3 DNA reads as TGTGCCAGCAGCTTGGGTGGACTAGCGGGAGGGGGCACCGGGGAGCTGTTTTTT. It translates to CASSLGGLAGGGTGELFF. Supplemented by reference TRBV5-6 and TRBJ2-2, the full variable domain reads DAGVTQSPTHLIKTRGQQVTLRCSPKSGHDTVSWYQQALGQGPQFIFQYYEEEERQRGNFPDRFSGHQFPNYSSELNVNALLLGDSALYLCASSLGGLAGGGTGELFFGEGSRLTVL.